Shown below are 7 T cell receptor beta chains from a single sample sequenced in a study of long-term antiretroviral therapy in people with HIV (dated by TCRdb to between 2020 and 2023). The immunoSEQ hsTCRB v3.0 assay was used at survey level resolution to sequence the TRB variable region. TCRdb holds this immuneACCESS table with in-frame rearrangements only. Some clones are missing; in checked studies, unresolved V genes explain under half, and the rest has no known cause. The sample contains about 33,000 clones, roughly 80% of them found a single time. Just over 7% of the sample is in the top ten clones. The material sequenced was unsorted PBMCs, taken 2 years after starting antiretroviral therapy. The receptor set was obtained from a woman in her forties or fifties with HIV.

The rearrangement uses TRBV2 and TRBJ2-7; either TRBD1 or TRBD2 may supply D (5 bases each). Trimming cost V 7 bases and J 4 bases, with 14 bases left between them. This CDR3 contains 13 residues. Germline V gene data show CDR1 as SNHLY and CDR2 as FYNNEI. CDR3 in amino acids: CASKGQDSYEQYF. The CDR3 coding sequence is TGTGCCAGCAAGGGGCAGGACTCTTACGAGCAGTACTTC.

This clone was observed a handful of times. The CDR3 reads CASSLLPEQYV. The CDR3 DNA follows: TGTGCCAGCAGCTTATTGCCCGAGCAGTACGTC. The rearrangement uses TRBV7-9 and TRBJ2-7, with no clear D. This CDR3 is built from 11 residues. Germline V gives CDR1 SEHNR, CDR2 FQNEAQ (reference sequence). V lost 2 bases and J 6 bases, leaving 5 bases between the germline ends.

The chain uses TRBV5-5 and TRBJ1-5; 8 bases map to TRBD1. The CDR3 is made up of 15 amino acids. The junction had 7 bases not matched to a gene; V was cut back by 2 bases and J by 6 bases. CDR1 and CDR2 from the germline V gene are SGHKS and YYEKEE (reference sequence). CDR3 protein: CASSFLGQGVQPQHF. The CDR3 region has the DNA TGTGCCAGCAGCTTCTTAGGACAGGGTGTTCAGCCCCAGCATTTT.

The chain carries TRBV2 and TRBJ1-1; a possible D gene is TRBD1 (6 bases). CDR1 and CDR2 (germline): SNHLY, FYNNEI. This CDR3 is built from 15 residues. Trimming took 5 bases from V and 1 from J, leaving 14 bases between them. The CDR3 DNA reads as TGTGCCAGCAGTCTGGACAGAGGCCCGAACACTGAAGCTTTCTTT. Residues: CASSLDRGPNTEAFF. Complete variable domain (other parts from reference TRBV2 and TRBJ1-1): EPEVTQTPSHQVTQMGQEVILRCVPISNHLYFYWYRQILGQKVEFLVSFYNNEISEKSEIFDDQFSVERPDGSNFTLKIRSTKLEDSAMYFCASSLDRGPNTEAFFGQGTRLTVV.

The CDR3 reads CASSPQPTGTEAFF. The CDR3 DNA follows: TGTGCCAGCAGCCCACAACCGACGGGGACTGAAGCTTTCTTT. V usage is TRBV5-5 and J usage is TRBJ1-1; the D is unclear. Germline CDR1 SGHKS, CDR2 YYEKEE (reference sequence). V lost 4 bases and J lost 5, with 15 bases in between. This CDR3 has 14 amino acids.

The chain couples TRBV18 to TRBJ1-3; TRBD1 is a possible D gene (6 bases). V lost 3 bases to trimming and J lost 8 bases, with 17 bases between them. This CDR3 has 15 residues. CDR1 is KGHSH and CDR2 is LQKENI in the germline V gene. In nucleotides, the CDR3 is TGTGCCAGCTCACCGTCACTACAGGGAAGGGACACCATATATTTT. Translated: CASSPSLQGRDTIYF.

The rearrangement uses TRBV30 and TRBJ1-4; a possible D gene is TRBD1 (6 bases). This CDR3 spans 14 amino acids. From germline, CDR1 is GTSNPN and CDR2 SVGIG (reference sequence). Trimming shortened V by 3 bases and J by 5 bases, and 13 bases separated the two germline ends. CDR3 DNA: TGTGCCTGGAGCCAGGGGTTCTTGAATGAAAAACTGTTTTTT. Residues: CAWSQGFLNEKLFF.